The T cell receptor (beta chain) described here comes from a study of response to subunit inactivated influenza vaccine. Trimming took off 5 bases at V and 5 bases at J, with 7 bases between the two ends. The CDR3 has 12 amino acids. MiXCR was run by TCRdb on the RT-PCR reads, yielding one entry per CDR3 protein. The table has roughly 700,000 distinct CDR3 sequences, about 14% seen once. The sequences come from PBMCs from blood, collected 14 to 15 days before vaccination. The chain recombines TRBV12-3 or TRBV12-4 with TRBJ1-3; D is unclear. The sequence derives from a man aged 45-65 years who received an inactivated influenza vaccine. The CDR3 spells CASSRVRNTIYF. CDR3 sequence (DNA): TGTGCCAGCAGTCGAGTAAGAAACACCATATATTTT.